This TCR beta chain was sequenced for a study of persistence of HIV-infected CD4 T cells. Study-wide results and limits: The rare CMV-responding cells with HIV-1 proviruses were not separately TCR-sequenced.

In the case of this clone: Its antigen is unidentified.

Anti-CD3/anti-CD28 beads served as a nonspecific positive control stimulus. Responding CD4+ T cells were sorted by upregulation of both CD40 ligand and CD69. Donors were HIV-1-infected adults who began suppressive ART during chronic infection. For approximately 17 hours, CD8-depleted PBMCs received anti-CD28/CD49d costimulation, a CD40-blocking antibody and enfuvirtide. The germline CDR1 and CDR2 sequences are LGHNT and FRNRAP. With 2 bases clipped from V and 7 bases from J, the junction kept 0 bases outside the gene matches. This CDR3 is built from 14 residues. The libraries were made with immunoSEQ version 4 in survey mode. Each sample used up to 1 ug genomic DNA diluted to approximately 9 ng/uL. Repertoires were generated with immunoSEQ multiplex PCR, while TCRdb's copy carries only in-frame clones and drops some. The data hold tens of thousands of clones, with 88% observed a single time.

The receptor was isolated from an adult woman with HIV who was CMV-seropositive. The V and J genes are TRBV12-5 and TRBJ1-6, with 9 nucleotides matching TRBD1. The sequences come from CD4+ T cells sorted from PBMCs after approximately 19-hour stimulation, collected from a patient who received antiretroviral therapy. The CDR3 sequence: CASGLTGGNSPLHF. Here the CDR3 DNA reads TGTGCTAGTGGTTTGACAGGGGGCAATTCACCCCTCCACTTT.